This T cell receptor beta chain was sequenced in a study of tumor-infiltrating lymphocytes in primary liver carcinoma. Across the study: Regardless of tissue type, samples showed similar yields of roughly 3.65 to 8 million productive TCRbeta reads.

Germline V gene lookup returns CDR1 SQVTM and CDR2 ANQGSEA. The V end was cut by 6 bases, the J end by 1 base, with 20 bases between. The CDR3 loop spans 16 amino acids. On this clonotype: Antigen unknown.

Making TCR beta cDNA involved approximately 0.5 ug total RNA and a constant-region primer. Nested multiplex PCR, run for three rounds with slightly modified ARM-PCR, yielded TCR beta libraries. A C-beta reverse primer was combined with TRBV1-TRBV30 forward primers in the first two PCR rounds, and each round had 10 cycles. One entry per CDR3 protein, called by TCRdb with MiXCR from the multiplex PCR reads. The sample has about 120,000 distinct CDR3 sequences; under 70% are singletons. Study conclusions and caveats: With p = 0.039, the top-250-clone fraction in tumors significantly exceeded that in blood.

Joint extraction of RNA and DNA used 20-30 mg of bulk tissue that was unsorted. V usage is TRBV29-1 and J usage is TRBJ2-3; TRBD2 might be the D (6 bases). The sequence was collected from a woman in her sixties with primary liver carcinoma and hepatitis B virus infection. Sequenced material: tumor-adjacent normal liver tissue. The CDR3 region is CSVHSLHGGGTDTQYF. Written as DNA, the CDR3 is TGCAGCGTCCATTCGTTACATGGAGGGGGCACAGATACGCAGTATTTT.